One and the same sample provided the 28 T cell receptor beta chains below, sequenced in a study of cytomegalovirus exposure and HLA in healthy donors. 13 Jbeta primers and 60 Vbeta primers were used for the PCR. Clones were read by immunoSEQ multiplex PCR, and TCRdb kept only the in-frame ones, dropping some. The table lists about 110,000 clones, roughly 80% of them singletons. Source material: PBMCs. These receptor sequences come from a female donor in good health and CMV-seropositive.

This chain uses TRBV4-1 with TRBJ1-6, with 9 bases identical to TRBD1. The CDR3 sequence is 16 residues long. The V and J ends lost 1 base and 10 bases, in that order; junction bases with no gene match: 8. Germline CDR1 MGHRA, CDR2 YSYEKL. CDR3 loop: CASSQVEGQGQSPLHF. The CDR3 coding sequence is TGCGCCAGCAGCCAAGTTGAGGGACAGGGACAATCACCCCTCCACTTT.

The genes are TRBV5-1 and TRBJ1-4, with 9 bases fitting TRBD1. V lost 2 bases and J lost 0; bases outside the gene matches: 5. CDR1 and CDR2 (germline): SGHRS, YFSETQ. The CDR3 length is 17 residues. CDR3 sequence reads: CASSFTGGIPTNEKLFF. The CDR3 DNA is TGCGCCAGCAGCTTTACAGGGGGCATCCCAACTAATGAAAAACTGTTTTTT.

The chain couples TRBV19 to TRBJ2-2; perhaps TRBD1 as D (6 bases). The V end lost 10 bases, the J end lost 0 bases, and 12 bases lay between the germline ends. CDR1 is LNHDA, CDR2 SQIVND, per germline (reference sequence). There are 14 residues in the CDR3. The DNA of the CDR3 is TGTGCCATATTTGACAGGACGAACACCGGGGAGCTGTTTTTT. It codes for CAIFDRTNTGELFF.

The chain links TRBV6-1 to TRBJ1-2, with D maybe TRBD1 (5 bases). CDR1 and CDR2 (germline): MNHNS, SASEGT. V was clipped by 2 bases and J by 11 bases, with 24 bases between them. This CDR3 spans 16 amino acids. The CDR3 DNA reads TGTGCCAGCAGTGAACTACTGACAGCTCTCCTTGACGTATACACCTTC. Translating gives CASSELLTALLDVYTF.

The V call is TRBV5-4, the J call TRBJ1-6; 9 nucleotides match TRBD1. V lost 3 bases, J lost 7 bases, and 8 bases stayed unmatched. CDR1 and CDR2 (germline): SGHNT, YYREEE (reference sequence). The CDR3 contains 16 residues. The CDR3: CASSWRTGVRNSPLHF. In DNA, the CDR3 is TGTGCCAGCAGCTGGAGGACAGGGGTAAGGAATTCACCCCTCCACTTT.

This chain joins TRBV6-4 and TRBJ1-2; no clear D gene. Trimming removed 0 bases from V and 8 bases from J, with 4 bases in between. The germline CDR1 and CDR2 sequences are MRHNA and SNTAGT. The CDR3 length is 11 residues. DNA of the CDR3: TGTGCCAGCAGTGACTCGCGAGGCTACACCTTC. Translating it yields CASSDSRGYTF.

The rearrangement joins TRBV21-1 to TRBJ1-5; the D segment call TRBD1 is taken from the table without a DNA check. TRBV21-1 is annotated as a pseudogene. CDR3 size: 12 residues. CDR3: CARQGARQPQHF. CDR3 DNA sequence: TGTGCCAGACAGGGGGCGAGGCAGCCCCAGCATTTT.

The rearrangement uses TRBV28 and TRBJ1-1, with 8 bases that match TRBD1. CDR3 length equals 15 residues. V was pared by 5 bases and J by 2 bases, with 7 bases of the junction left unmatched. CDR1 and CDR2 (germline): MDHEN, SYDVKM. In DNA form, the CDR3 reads TGTGCCAGCAGTCCCTGGACAGGGAAAAACACTGAAGCTTTCTTT. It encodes CASSPWTGKNTEAFF.

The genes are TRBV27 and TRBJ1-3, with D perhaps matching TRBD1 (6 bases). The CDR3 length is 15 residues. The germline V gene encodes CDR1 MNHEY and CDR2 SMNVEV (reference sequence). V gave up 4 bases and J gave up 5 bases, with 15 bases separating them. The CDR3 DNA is TGTGCCAGCAGTTCCGGGGGGGGCGCGCGAAACACCATATATTTT. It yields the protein CASSSGGGARNTIYF.

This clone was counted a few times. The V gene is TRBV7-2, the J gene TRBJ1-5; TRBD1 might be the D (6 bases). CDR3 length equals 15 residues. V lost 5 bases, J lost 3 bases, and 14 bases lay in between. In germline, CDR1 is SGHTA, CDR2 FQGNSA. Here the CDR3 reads CASSTQGSANQPQHF. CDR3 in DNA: TGTGCCAGCAGCACACAGGGTTCAGCCAATCAGCCCCAGCATTTT.

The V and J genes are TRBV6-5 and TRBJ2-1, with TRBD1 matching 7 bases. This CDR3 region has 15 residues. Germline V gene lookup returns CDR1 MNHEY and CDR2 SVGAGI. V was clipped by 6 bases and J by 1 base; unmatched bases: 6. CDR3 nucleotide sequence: TGTGCCAGCAGGGTTGACAGGGCTTCCTACAATGAGCAGTTCTTC. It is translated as CASRVDRASYNEQFF.

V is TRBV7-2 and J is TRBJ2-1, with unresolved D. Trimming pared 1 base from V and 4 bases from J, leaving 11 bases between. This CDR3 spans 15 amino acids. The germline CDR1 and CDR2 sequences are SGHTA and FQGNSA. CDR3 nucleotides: TGTGCCAGCAGCTTAGTGTCCCCCCAATACAATGAGCAGTTCTTC. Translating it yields CASSLVSPQYNEQFF.

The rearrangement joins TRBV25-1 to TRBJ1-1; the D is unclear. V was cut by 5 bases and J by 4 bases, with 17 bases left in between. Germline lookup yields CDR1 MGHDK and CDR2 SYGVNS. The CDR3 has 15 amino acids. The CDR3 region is CASSSYYSKGTEAFF. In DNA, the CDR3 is TGTGCCAGCAGTTCATACTATTCTAAAGGCACTGAAGCTTTCTTT.

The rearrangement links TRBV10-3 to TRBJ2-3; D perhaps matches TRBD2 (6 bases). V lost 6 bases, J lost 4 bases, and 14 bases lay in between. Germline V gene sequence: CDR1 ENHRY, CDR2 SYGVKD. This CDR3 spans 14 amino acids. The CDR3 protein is CAIRMEGGSDTQYF. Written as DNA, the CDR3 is TGTGCCATCAGGATGGAGGGAGGCTCAGATACGCAGTATTTT.

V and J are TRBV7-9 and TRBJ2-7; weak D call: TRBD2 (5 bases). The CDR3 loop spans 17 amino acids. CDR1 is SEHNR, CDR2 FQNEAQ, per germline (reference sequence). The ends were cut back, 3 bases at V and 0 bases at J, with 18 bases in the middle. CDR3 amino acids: CASSFSGIGGPSYEQYF. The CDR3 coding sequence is TGTGCCAGCAGCTTTTCCGGCATCGGAGGTCCCTCCTACGAGCAGTACTTC.

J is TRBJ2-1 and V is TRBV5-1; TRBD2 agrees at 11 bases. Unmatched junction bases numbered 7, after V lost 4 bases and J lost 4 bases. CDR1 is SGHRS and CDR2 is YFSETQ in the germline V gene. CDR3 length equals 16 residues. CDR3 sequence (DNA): TGCGCCAGCAGCCGGGGGACTAGCGGAATTTACAATGAGCAGTTCTTC. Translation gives CASSRGTSGIYNEQFF.

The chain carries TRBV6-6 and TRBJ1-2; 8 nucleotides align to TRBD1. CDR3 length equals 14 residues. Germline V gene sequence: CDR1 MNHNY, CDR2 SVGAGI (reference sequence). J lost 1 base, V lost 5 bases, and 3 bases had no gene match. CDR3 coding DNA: TGTGCCAGCAGTATACAGGGGGATAACTATGGCTACACCTTC. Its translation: CASSIQGDNYGYTF.

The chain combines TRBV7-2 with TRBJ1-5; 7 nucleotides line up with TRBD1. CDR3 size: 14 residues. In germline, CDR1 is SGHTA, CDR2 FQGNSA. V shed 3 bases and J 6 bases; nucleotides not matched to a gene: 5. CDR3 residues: CASSFQGVSQPQHF. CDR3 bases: TGTGCCAGCAGCTTTCAGGGGGTTTCTCAGCCCCAGCATTTT.

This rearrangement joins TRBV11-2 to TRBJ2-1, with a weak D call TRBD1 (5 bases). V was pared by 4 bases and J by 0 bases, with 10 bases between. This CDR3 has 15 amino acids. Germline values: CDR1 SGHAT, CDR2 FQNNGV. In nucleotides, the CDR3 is TGTGCCAGCAGCTCGACAGCGATCTCCTACAATGAGCAGTTCTTC. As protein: CASSSTAISYNEQFF.

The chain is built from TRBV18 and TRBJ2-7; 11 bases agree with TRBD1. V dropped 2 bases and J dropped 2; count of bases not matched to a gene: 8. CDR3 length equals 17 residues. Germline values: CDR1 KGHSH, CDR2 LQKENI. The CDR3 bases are TGTGCCAGCTCACCAACCGTAGGACAGGGGGCTACCTACGAGCAGTACTTC. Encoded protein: CASSPTVGQGATYEQYF.

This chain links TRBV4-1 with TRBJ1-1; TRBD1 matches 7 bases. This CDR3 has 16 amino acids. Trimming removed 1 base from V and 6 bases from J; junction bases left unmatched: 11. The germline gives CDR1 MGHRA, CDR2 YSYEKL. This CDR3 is CASSQGSVRGRSEAFF. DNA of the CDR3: TGCGCCAGCAGCCAAGGTTCAGTCAGGGGGAGGTCTGAAGCTTTCTTT.

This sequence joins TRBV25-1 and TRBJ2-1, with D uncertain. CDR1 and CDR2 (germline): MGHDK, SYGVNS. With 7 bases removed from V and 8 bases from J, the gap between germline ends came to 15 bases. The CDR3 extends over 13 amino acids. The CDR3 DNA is TGTGCCAGCACGAGGTCTAACGCTTATGAGCAGTTCTTC. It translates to CASTRSNAYEQFF.

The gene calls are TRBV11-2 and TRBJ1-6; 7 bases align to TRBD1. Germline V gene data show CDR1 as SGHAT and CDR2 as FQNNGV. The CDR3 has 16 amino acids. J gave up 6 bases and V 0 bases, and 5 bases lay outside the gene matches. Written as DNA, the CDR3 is TGTGCCAGCAGCTTAGAAGGGGGCCTATTTAATTCACCCCTCCACTTT. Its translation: CASSLEGGLFNSPLHF.

This chain's CDR3 is CASSPTPGSAEAFF. In nucleotides, the CDR3 is TGTGCCAGCAGTCCAACACCGGGAAGCGCTGAAGCTTTCTTT. The chain has TRBV27 and TRBJ1-1; no firm D call. The V gene lost 5 bases and the J gene lost 6 bases, with 16 bases spanning the gap. The CDR3 is 14 amino acids. The germline CDR1 and CDR2 sequences are MNHEY and SMNVEV (reference sequence).

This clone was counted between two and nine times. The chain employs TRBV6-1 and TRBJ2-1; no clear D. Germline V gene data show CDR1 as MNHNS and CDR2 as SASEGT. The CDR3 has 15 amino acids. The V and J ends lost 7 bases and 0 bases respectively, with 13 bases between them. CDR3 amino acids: CASTEEDSSYNEQFF. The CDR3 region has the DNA TGTGCCAGCACCGAAGAGGATAGCTCCTACAATGAGCAGTTCTTC.

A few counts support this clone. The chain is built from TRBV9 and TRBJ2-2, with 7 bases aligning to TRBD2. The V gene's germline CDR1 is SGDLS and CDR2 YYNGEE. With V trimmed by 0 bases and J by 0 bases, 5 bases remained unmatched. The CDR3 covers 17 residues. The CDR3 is CASSVGLGLSNTGELFF. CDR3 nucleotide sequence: TGTGCCAGCAGCGTAGGTCTGGGACTATCGAACACCGGGGAGCTGTTTTTT.

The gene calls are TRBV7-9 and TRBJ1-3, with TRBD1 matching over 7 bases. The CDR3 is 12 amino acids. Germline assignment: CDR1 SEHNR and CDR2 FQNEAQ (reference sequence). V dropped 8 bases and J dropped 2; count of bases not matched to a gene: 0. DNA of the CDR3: TGTGCCAGCCAGGGGGCTGGAAACACCATATATTTT. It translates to CASQGAGNTIYF.

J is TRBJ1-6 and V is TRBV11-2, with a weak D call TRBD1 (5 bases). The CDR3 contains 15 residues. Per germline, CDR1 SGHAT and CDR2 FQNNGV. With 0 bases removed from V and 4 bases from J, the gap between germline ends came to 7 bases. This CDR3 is CASSLEGGYNSPLHF. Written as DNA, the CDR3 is TGTGCCAGCAGCTTAGAGGGGGGGTATAATTCACCCCTCCACTTT.